These 29 T cell receptor beta chains were all obtained from the same sample, sequenced in a study of identical twins. TCRdb reanalysed the 5' RACE reads using MiXCR and keeps one entry per CDR3 protein. This table has around 450,000 distinct CDR3 sequences, more than 13% appearing once. This sample also belongs to another study, concerning yellow fever vaccine responses in identical twins.

Sequencing was performed on CD4+ T cells sorted from blood. The receptors originated from a woman under 30 in good health.

This clonotype was found many times. V usage is TRBV7-9 and J usage is TRBJ1-1; no clear D. From germline, CDR1 is SEHNR and CDR2 FQNEAQ (reference sequence). V was shortened by 1 base and J by 5 bases, with 8 bases between the two germline ends. The CDR3 has 13 residues. Here the CDR3 DNA reads TGTGCCAGCAGCTTAGAAATGGGAACTGAAGCTTTCTTT. It encodes CASSLEMGTEAFF.

The rearrangement joins TRBV7-2 to TRBJ2-1; 11 bases match TRBD2. The CDR3 has 17 amino acids. Germline CDR1 SGHTA, CDR2 FQGNSA. Unmatched junction bases numbered 7, after V lost 6 bases and J lost 0 bases. CDR3 sequence reads: CASREASGGSSYNEQFF. In DNA, the CDR3 is TGTGCCAGCAGAGAGGCTAGCGGGGGGAGCTCCTACAATGAGCAGTTCTTC.

V usage is TRBV12-3 or TRBV12-4 and J usage is TRBJ1-5; D is possibly TRBD1 (5 bases). The CDR3 contains 14 residues. The V gene lost 6 bases and the J gene lost 6 bases, with 15 bases spanning the gap. CDR3 residues: CASSRLDSFQPQHF. Written as DNA, the CDR3 is TGTGCCAGCAGCCGGCTCGACAGTTTTCAGCCCCAGCATTTT.

The chain recombines TRBV7-9 with TRBJ2-1; possibly TRBD1 or TRBD2 for D (5 bases each). The CDR3 extends over 14 amino acids. V lost 1 base to trimming and J lost 7 bases, with 11 bases between them. Germline V gives CDR1 SEHNR, CDR2 FQNEAQ (reference sequence). The CDR3 is CASSLEGSINEQFF. CDR3 nucleotide sequence: TGTGCCAGCAGCTTAGAGGGGAGCATAAATGAGCAGTTCTTC. Filled out from reference TRBV7-9 and TRBJ2-1, the complete variable domain reads DTGVSQNPRHKITKRGQNVTFRCDPISEHNRLYWYRQTLGQGPEFLTYFQNEAQLEKSRLLSDRFSAERPKGSFSTLEIQRTEQGDSAMYLCASSLEGSINEQFFGPGTRLTVL.

The chain couples TRBV6-2 or TRBV6-3 to TRBJ2-5; the match to TRBD1 covers 8 bases. The CDR3 sequence is 15 residues long. The germline gives CDR1 MNHEY, CDR2 SVGEGT. The V segment lost 6 bases and the J segment 1 base; nucleotides outside the gene matches: 7. Written as DNA, the CDR3 is TGTGCCAGCAGCCGCCCAGGACAGGGCCAAGAGACCCAGTACTTC. Amino acid sequence: CASSRPGQGQETQYF.

The V call is TRBV7-9, the J call TRBJ2-3; a weak D match, TRBD1 (6 bases). V dropped 1 base and J dropped 1 base, with 15 bases sitting between them. The CDR3 totals 17 residues. In germline, CDR1 is SEHNR, CDR2 FQNEAQ (reference sequence). The CDR3 DNA reads TGTGCCAGCAGCTTAGGGTGGGGGCGGATACGCACAGATACGCAGTATTTT. Translation gives CASSLGWGRIRTDTQYF.

V gene TRBV11-2 combines with J gene TRBJ2-7; maybe TRBD1 (6 bases). V was cut by 5 bases and J by 7 bases, with 18 bases left in between. The CDR3 has 14 residues. Germline V gene sequence: CDR1 SGHAT, CDR2 FQNNGV. The CDR3 coding sequence is TGTGCCAGCAGCCCATCACAGGGACCGGGGGAGCAGTACTTC. Encoded protein: CASSPSQGPGEQYF.

The chain is built from TRBV3-1 and TRBJ2-5, with 11 bases aligning to TRBD2. Germline CDR1 is LGHDT and CDR2 is YNNKEL (reference sequence). V lost 4 bases and J lost 3; bases outside the gene matches: 4. The CDR3 runs 15 residues. The CDR3 loop is CASSPRLAGKETQYF. The CDR3, as DNA: TGTGCCAGCAGCCCTCGACTAGCGGGAAAAGAGACCCAGTACTTC.

The gene calls are TRBV20-1 and TRBJ2-5; 9 bases map to TRBD1. V lost 4 bases and J lost 4; bases outside the gene matches: 4. The germline V gene encodes CDR1 DFQATT and CDR2 SNEGSKA (reference sequence). This CDR3 has 13 residues. In DNA form, the CDR3 reads TGCAGTGCTATTGGACAGGGGCCAGAGACCCAGTACTTC. As protein: CSAIGQGPETQYF.

This clonotype was recorded a few times. This rearrangement joins TRBV28 to TRBJ2-7; 8 bases fit TRBD1. Germline V gene lookup returns CDR1 MDHEN and CDR2 SYDVKM. V lost 5 bases to trimming and J lost 12 bases; unmatched junction nucleotides: 15. This CDR3 comprises 14 residues. For the CDR3, the DNA is TGTGCCAGCAGTGGAAATAGCCGGGACAGGTTCATGTACTTC. It specifies CASSGNSRDRFMYF.

This clonotype came up a few times. Compared with germline, one end of the junction differs, possibly owing to a read error. This chain connects TRBV5-4 to TRBJ1-6; 8 nucleotides match TRBD1. Germline-derived CDR1 and CDR2 are SGHNT and YYREEE (reference sequence). The CDR3 consists of 15 residues. CDR3 DNA: TGTGCCAGCAACTTGGCAGGACAGGGAAATTCACCCCTCCACTTT. This encodes CASNLAGQGNSPLHF. The full variable domain, its missing parts supplied by reference TRBV5-4 and TRBJ1-6, is ETGVTQSPTHLIKTRGQQVTLRCSSQSGHNTVSWYQQALGQGPQFIFQYYREEENGRGNFPPRFSGLQFPNYSSELNVNALELDDSALYLCASNLAGQGNSPLHFGNGTRLTVT.

In this sample, this clonotype turned up many times. The V gene is TRBV28, the J gene TRBJ2-1, with D perhaps matching TRBD1 (6 bases). Trimming removed 5 bases at V and 0 bases at J, with 14 bases between. The germline V gene encodes CDR1 MDHEN and CDR2 SYDVKM. The CDR3 runs to 16 residues. CDR3 in amino acids: CASSNGQRSSYNEQFF. The CDR3 DNA is TGTGCCAGCAGTAACGGACAGCGAAGCTCCTACAATGAGCAGTTCTTC.

This clonotype has just a few counts. This rearrangement joins TRBV20-1 to TRBJ2-3, with D uncertain. The CDR3 loop spans 14 amino acids. V lost 3 bases, J lost 2 bases, and 12 bases lay in between. CDR1 is DFQATT, CDR2 SNEGSKA, per germline (reference sequence). In nucleotides, the CDR3 is TGCAGTGCTAGTGGATATGGCTACACAGATACGCAGTATTTT. This sequence encodes CSASGYGYTDTQYF.

The chain has TRBV20-1 and TRBJ2-1, with 11 nucleotides matching TRBD2. Germline V gene sequence: CDR1 DFQATT, CDR2 SNEGSKA (reference sequence). The CDR3 runs 17 residues. V dropped 4 bases and J dropped 2; count of bases not matched to a gene: 10. CDR3 sequence: CSATPGTSGGTYNEQFF. The CDR3 DNA follows: TGCAGTGCTACACCGGGGACTAGCGGTGGGACCTACAATGAGCAGTTCTTC.

This clonotype has a handful of counts. The chain links TRBV28 to TRBJ1-5, with D uncertain. The CDR3 loop spans 11 amino acids. Germline-derived CDR1 and CDR2 are MDHEN and SYDVKM. Trimming shortened V by 7 bases and J by 9 bases, and 10 bases separated the two germline ends. The CDR3 is CASTRTGPQHF. The DNA for the CDR3 is TGTGCCAGCACCCGGACCGGGCCCCAGCATTTT.

The V call is TRBV4-3, the J call TRBJ2-3; TRBD2 matches 8 bases. V was clipped by 1 base and J by 0 bases; unmatched bases: 6. CDR3 length: 17 residues. Germline V gives CDR1 LGHNA, CDR2 YSLEER. The CDR3 region has the DNA TGCGCCAGCAGCCAAGGTACTAGCGGTGGTAGCACAGATACGCAGTATTTT. Translation gives CASSQGTSGGSTDTQYF.

A few counts support this clonotype. V gene TRBV29-1 combines with J gene TRBJ1-1; the D gene is possibly TRBD1 (5 bases). The CDR3 totals 16 residues. The germline V and J ends were trimmed by 2 bases and 4 bases, with 20 bases remaining between them. In germline, CDR1 is SQVTM, CDR2 ANQGSEA. CDR3 sequence reads: CSVERVGPPVGTEAFF. The CDR3 nucleotides read TGCAGCGTTGAAAGGGTGGGGCCACCCGTCGGCACTGAAGCTTTCTTT. Full variable domain (outside the CDR3, taken from reference TRBV29-1 and TRBJ1-1): SAVISQKPSRDICQRGTSLTIQCQVDSQVTMMFWYRQQPGQSLTLIATANQGSEATYESGFVIDKFPISRPNLTFSTLTVSNMSPEDSSIYLCSVERVGPPVGTEAFFGQGTRLTVV.

V and J are TRBV7-9 and TRBJ1-2, with TRBD1 identical over 10 bases. Germline assignment: CDR1 SEHNR and CDR2 FQNEAQ (reference sequence). The CDR3 runs 17 residues. V was clipped by 6 bases and J by 0 bases; unmatched bases: 10. CDR3 DNA: TGTGCCAGCAGGAGACTCCGGGGACAGGGGACTAACTATGGCTACACCTTC. Encoded protein: CASRRLRGQGTNYGYTF.

V gene TRBV3-1 combines with J gene TRBJ2-2; D gene uncertain. The V end lost 1 base, the J end lost 6 bases, and 12 bases lay between the germline ends. CDR1 and CDR2 (germline): LGHDT, YNNKEL (reference sequence). The CDR3 consists of 15 residues. This CDR3 reads CASSQASHGPGELFF. CDR3 DNA: TGTGCCAGCAGCCAAGCCTCTCATGGACCCGGGGAGCTGTTTTTT.

The V and J genes are TRBV10-3 and TRBJ2-7; 8 nucleotides align to TRBD1. This CDR3 has 12 residues. Germline CDR1 is ENHRY and CDR2 is SYGVKD. The trim removed 3 bases at V and 12 bases at J, leaving 7 bases unmatched. The DNA of the CDR3 is TGTGCCATCAGTGATTATAGACAGGGGCCGTACTTC. This sequence encodes CAISDYRQGPYF.

The rearrangement uses TRBV3-1 and TRBJ2-7, with D perhaps TRBD1 or TRBD2 (5 bases each). The V and J ends lost 3 bases and 6 bases respectively, with 15 bases between them. Germline assignment: CDR1 LGHDT and CDR2 YNNKEL (reference sequence). CDR3 length equals 14 residues. The CDR3 reads CASSQTQGGFEQYF. CDR3 coding DNA: TGTGCCAGCAGCCAGACCCAGGGCGGGTTCGAGCAGTACTTC.

The table lists this clonotype with a few counts. The chain combines TRBV29-1 with TRBJ1-1; D possibly corresponds to TRBD1 (6 bases). Germline lookup yields CDR1 SQVTM and CDR2 ANQGSEA. This CDR3 is 14 amino acids long. Trimming removed 4 bases from V and 4 bases from J, with 16 bases in between. The CDR3: CSVVLPGASTEAFF. For the CDR3, the DNA is TGCAGCGTTGTCTTGCCAGGGGCGAGCACTGAAGCTTTCTTT. The full variable domain, in which reference TRBV29-1 and TRBJ1-1 provide the parts outside the CDR3, is SAVISQKPSRDICQRGTSLTIQCQVDSQVTMMFWYRQQPGQSLTLIATANQGSEATYESGFVIDKFPISRPNLTFSTLTVSNMSPEDSSIYLCSVVLPGASTEAFFGQGTRLTVV.

Here the CDR3 reads CSVEWADLQYEQYF. CDR3 nucleotides: TGCAGCGTTGAATGGGCAGACCTGCAATACGAGCAGTACTTC. The chain is built from TRBV29-1 and TRBJ2-7, with D unresolved. The CDR3 covers 14 residues. Per the germline V gene, CDR1 is SQVTM and CDR2 is ANQGSEA. The V and J ends lost 2 bases and 4 bases respectively, with 15 bases between them.

The chain recombines TRBV20-1 with TRBJ2-3; TRBD2 agrees at 9 bases. Losses at the gene ends were 3 bases for V and 1 base for J; bases not matched to a gene: 17. Germline CDR1 and CDR2: DFQATT and SNEGSKA (reference sequence). The CDR3 totals 19 residues. In DNA form, the CDR3 reads TGCAGTGCTAGCGTTCCGCCGAGCCGCGCGGGGGGGGGCACAGATACGCAGTATTTT. It translates to CSASVPPSRAGGGTDTQYF.

This clonotype occurred a few times. The rearrangement uses TRBV18 and TRBJ2-5, with D perhaps matching TRBD1 (6 bases). Trimming pared 1 base from V and 5 bases from J, leaving 8 bases between. The CDR3 is 13 amino acids. Per germline, CDR1 KGHSH and CDR2 LQKENI. The CDR3 DNA reads TGTGCCAGCTCACCACTGGGGGCCGAGACCCAGTACTTC. Protein: CASSPLGAETQYF.

The chain couples TRBV12-3 or TRBV12-4 to TRBJ2-7; TRBD1 matches at 11 bases. The V segment lost 5 bases and the J segment 6 bases; nucleotides outside the gene matches: 9. The CDR3 extends over 15 amino acids. The CDR3 reads CASSDLRDRGSEQYF. In DNA, the CDR3 is TGTGCCAGCAGTGACCTACGGGACAGGGGGTCCGAGCAGTACTTC.

V is TRBV7-3 and J is TRBJ2-1; 8 positions agree with TRBD2. Per germline, CDR1 SGHTA and CDR2 FQGTGA. V lost 4 bases, J lost 7 bases, and 12 bases stayed unmatched. The CDR3 sequence is 16 residues long. The CDR3 is CASSSPRAGGLNEQFF. For the CDR3, the DNA is TGTGCCAGCAGCTCACCGAGGGCGGGGGGATTAAATGAGCAGTTCTTC.

The chain recombines TRBV7-6 with TRBJ2-3; D remains unclear. Germline CDR1 reads SGHVS; CDR2 reads FNYEAQ. V was pared by 0 bases and J by 2 bases, with 6 bases between. There are 14 residues in the CDR3. In nucleotides, the CDR3 is TGTGCCAGCAGCTTAGCGTTCCCCACAGATACGCAGTATTTT. The encoded protein is CASSLAFPTDTQYF.

This clonotype was seen a few times. The chain carries TRBV28 and TRBJ2-1, with 8 bases lining up with TRBD2. The CDR3 sequence is 13 residues long. J was trimmed by 4 bases and V by 8 bases; bases with no gene match: 4. Per the germline V gene, CDR1 is MDHEN and CDR2 is SYDVKM. CDR3 residues: CASSGGRYNEQFF. The CDR3 DNA sequence: TGTGCCAGCTCGGGCGGGAGGTACAATGAGCAGTTCTTC.